Included here is one T cell receptor (beta chain) sequence, with context. It has no known antigen specificity. The record has no base qualities; no much larger clone is one base away. CDR1 and CDR2, looked up from the germline V gene, are ENHRY and SYGVKD. V is pared back by 3 bases and J by 4 bases, with 11 bases lying between the germline termini. Inclusive of the bounding cysteine and phenylalanine, the CDR3 is 14 residues long. Of all the DNA, just the CDR3 is kept, 42 bases in frame from base 1. The sample belongs to a study of shared clonotypes between healthy human individuals (dated by TCRdb to the early 2020s). Study-level background: The cohort comprised two women and a few men aged 18 to 49 years. For each donor, CD4 naive and CD4 memory were each run on three plates, CD8 naive on two plates, and CD8 memory on one plate. The study deeply sequenced blood TCR repertoires of 5 or 6 healthy adults to estimate repertoire size and the extent of clonotype sharing between individuals. Leukapheresis yielded between about 0.85 and 10 billion PBMCs per donor. To increase sequencing depth and limit assay-specific biases, TCR repertoire library preparation and sequencing were carried out by different laboratories using diverse techniques. The study at large found these results: Clonotypes shared by all four sorted-subset donors showed higher generation probabilities than non-shared clonotypes. Incomplete sequencing was indicated by rarefaction of sorted-subset datasets, despite the large sequencing depth. When several donors were compared, the shared fraction of clonotypes was 5% to 6.5% for naive CD4, approximately 3.5% for naive CD8, more than 2% for memory CD4, and 0.4% for memory CD8. Sampling was limited to blood, and TCR repertoires in tissue likely differ from TCR repertoires in blood. Naive subsets generally had larger estimated clonotype richness than memory subsets. Because the study included only a small number of donors, the genetic and exposure-history diversity represented was limited. Pairwise subsampling led to the expectation that sequencing depth would affect the degree of clonotype sharing among donors.

TCR CDR3 regions were amplified from genomic DNA by multiplex PCR using the deep immunoSEQ assay. Extracted genomic DNA from each cell subset was spread evenly across all wells of several immunoSEQ 96-well plates, with each plate serving as a replicate. Each replicate PCR for sorted subsets received about 220 ng genomic DNA, equal to roughly 30,000 T cell genomes. The purified libraries were quantified using a Qubit 3.0 fluorometer, sized with a Bioanalyzer 2100, and then quantified again using the KAPA Library Quantification kit. Every immunoSEQ 96-well plate was sequenced on a dedicated single-read 150-cycle Illumina NextSeq 550 flow cell. In the authors' own workflow: The immunoSEQ output contained only junctional sequences without quality scores, so filtering could not match that applied to full-length reads. Sequences were annotated with PyIR, a Python wrapper for IgBLAST v1.9, and V/J genes and CDR3 were assigned using IMGT germline references. Any read was removed if the V/J assignment was weak (E-value above 1e-6), the CDR3 was missing, or the read contained stop codons, out-of-frame junctions, or ambiguous translated residues. V3J clonotypes were defined by identical inferred V gene, J gene, and CDR3 amino acid sequence. The percentage overlap between two repertoires was calculated by dividing the number of shared unique clonotypes by the size of the smaller repertoire. RTK rarefaction, the Chao1 estimator, and Recon v2.1 estimates of unobserved clonotypes were used to assess repertoire richness. For all TCRbeta clonotypes obtained by the gDNA method from several donors, generation probabilities were computed with OLGA. In TCRdb, the immuneACCESS table is reduced to in-frame sequences with V and J assigned. These tables do not hold every clone; where another copy was compared, an unresolved V gene accounts for under half, and the others remain unexplained. Clone size and V and J calls were adopted from that table, with D and trimming inferred from the DNA. Recorded for this sample are roughly 2.1 million clones; approximately 94% of them occurred a single time. The ten largest clonotypes hold over 1.5% of the sample.

For the CD8 naive samples, CD45RO-negative cells were positively selected for CCR7, yielding a CD45RA+CCR7+ population from which TemRA cells were excluded. Donors were healthy HIV-negative adults with no recently reported acute infections or vaccinations. Every donor was a Caucasian adult residing in Nashville, Tennessee, USA. Blood was collected by leukapheresis, and PBMCs were isolated by Ficoll-Histopaque density gradient centrifugation and then cryopreserved in liquid nitrogen vapor phase. Analytical flow cytometry was used to check the purity and quantity of each magnetically sorted T cell population. Genomic DNA was isolated from every sorted fraction and measured by UV absorbance on a Nanodrop 2000c.

The sequence was collected from a man between 18 and 35 years old in good health. Some clones in this sample may be carry-over from other donors' samples. Sequenced material: naive CD8+ T cells from PBMCs. The meaning of the sample's cell subset or site label: CD45RA+CCR7+. The receptor chain draws on TRBV10-3 and TRBJ2-3; too little of a D gene remains to name it. The sequenced DNA is TGTGCCATCAGTGATGGGCAGCGTCCAGATACGCAGTATTTT. Translated, it reads CAISDGQRPDTQYF.